The entry below describes one T cell receptor beta chain. This sample is drawn from a study of blood T cell repertoires in COVID-19. Study summary: Samples came from the United States, Italy and Spain, spanning acute and convalescent COVID-19.

This CDR3 has 15 amino acids. V lost 5 bases and J lost 5, with 19 bases in between. Germline CDR1 is SGHAT and CDR2 is FQNNGV. Sequencing used immunoSEQ multiplex PCR; TCRdb keeps in-frame clones, though not all of them. The sample comprises approximately 87,000 clones, more than 85% of which are singletons, and approximately 15% rests with the top ten. The TCR comes from a man in his 70s with active or convalescent COVID-19. Sequenced sample: peripheral blood. The chain joins TRBV11-2 to TRBJ2-7; a weak D match, TRBD1 (7 bases). The CDR3 spells CASSAQGGTVDEQYF. CDR3 coding DNA: TGTGCCAGCAGCGCCCAGGGGGGCACGGTGGACGAGCAGTACTTC.